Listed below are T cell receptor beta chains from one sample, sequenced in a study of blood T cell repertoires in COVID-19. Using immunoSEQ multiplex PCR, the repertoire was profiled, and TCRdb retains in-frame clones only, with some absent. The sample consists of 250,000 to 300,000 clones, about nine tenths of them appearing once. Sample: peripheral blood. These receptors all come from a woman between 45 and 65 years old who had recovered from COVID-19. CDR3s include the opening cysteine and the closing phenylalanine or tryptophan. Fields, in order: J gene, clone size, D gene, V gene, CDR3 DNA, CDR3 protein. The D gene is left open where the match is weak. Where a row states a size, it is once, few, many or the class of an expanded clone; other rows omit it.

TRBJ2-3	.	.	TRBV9	TGTGCCAGCAGCGTAGGAGGAGATACGCAGTATTTT	CASSVGGDTQYF
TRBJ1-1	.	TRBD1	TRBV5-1	TGCGCCAGCAGCTTAGTACAGGGGGCCACTGAAGCTTTCTTT	CASSLVQGATEAFF
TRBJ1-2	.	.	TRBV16	TGTGCCAGCAGCCACCAGGATGAGCGGTTAAGGGGCTACACCTTC	CASSHQDERLRGYTF
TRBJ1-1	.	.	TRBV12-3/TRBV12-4	TGTGCCAGCAGTCTACGGACAAATGAAGCTTTCTTT	CASSLRTNEAFF
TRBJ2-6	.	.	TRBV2	TGTGCCAGCAGTGATGTCGGGTTCGGGGCCAACGTCCTGACTTTC	CASSDVGFGANVLTF
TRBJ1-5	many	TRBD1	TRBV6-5	TGTGCCAGCAGTTGGACAGGGGGTTACAATCAGCCCCAGCATTTT	CASSWTGGYNQPQHF
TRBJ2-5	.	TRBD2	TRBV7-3	TGTGCCAGCAGCTTAAGCGGGGGGGTACAAGAGACCCAGTACTTC	CASSLSGGVQETQYF
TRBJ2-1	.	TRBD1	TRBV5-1	TGCGCCAGCAGCTCCCTAACAGGGGCTCAGGGCAATGAGCAGTTCTTC	CASSSLTGAQGNEQFF
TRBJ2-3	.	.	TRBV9	TGTGCCAGCAGCGTAGGGGCCGATACGCAGTATTTT	CASSVGADTQYF
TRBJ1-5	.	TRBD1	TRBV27	TGTGCCAGCAGTCCATCACAGGGGTATAGCAATCAGCCCCAGCATTTT	CASSPSQGYSNQPQHF
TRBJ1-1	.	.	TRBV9	TGTGCCAGCAGCTTCCTCCGGGACACGAACACTGAAGCTTTCTTT	CASSFLRDTNTEAFF
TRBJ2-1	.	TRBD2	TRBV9	TGTGCCAGCAGCGTAGATCTAGGGACTAGCGGGGGGAGTATTCTCAATGAGCAGTTCTTC	CASSVDLGTSGGSILNEQFF
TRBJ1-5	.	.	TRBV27	TGTGCCAGCAGTTTAAAACTCCATCAGCCCCAGCATTTT	CASSLKLHQPQHF
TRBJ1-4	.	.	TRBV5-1	TGCGCCAGCAGCCTAGATAATGAAAAACTGTTTTTT	CASSLDNEKLFF
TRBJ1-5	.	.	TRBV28	TGTGCCAGCAGTCCCGGGCAGGGCGATCAGCCCCAGCATTTT	CASSPGQGDQPQHF
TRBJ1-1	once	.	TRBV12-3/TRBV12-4	TGTGCCAGCAGTTTCGGGGGAGCTGAAGCTTTCTTT	CASSFGGAEAFF
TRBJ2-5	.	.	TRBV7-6	TGTGCCAGCAGCTTGGCTGAAGAGACCCAGTACTTC	CASSLAEETQYF
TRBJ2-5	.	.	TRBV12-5	TGTGCTAGTGGTTTTACAGAGGGGGGGCGGGCAGAGACCCAGTACTTC	CASGFTEGGRAETQYF
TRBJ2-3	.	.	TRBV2	TGTGCCAGCACACAAGCAGATACGCAGTATTTT	CASTQADTQYF
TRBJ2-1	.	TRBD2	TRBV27	TGTGCCAGCAGTTTCCTAGCGGGGGACTTTACGGAGCAGTTCTTC	CASSFLAGDFTEQFF
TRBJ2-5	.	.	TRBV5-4	TGTGCCAGCAGCTCCGCAAAGGGGGGGCTGGAGACCCAGTACTTC	CASSSAKGGLETQYF
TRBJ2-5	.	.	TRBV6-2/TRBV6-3	TGTGCCAGCAGTTACGGGGGGGGGCTTGGGACCCAGTACTTC	CASSYGGGLGTQYF
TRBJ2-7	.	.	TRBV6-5	TGTGCCAGCAGGCGGGACGAGGTTGCCGAGCAGTACTTC	CASRRDEVAEQYF
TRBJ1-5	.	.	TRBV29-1	TGCAGCGTCTTGACGGCAGGTCAGCCCCAGCATTTT	CSVLTAGQPQHF
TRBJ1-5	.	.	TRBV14	TGTGCCAGCAGCCACCCTACAGGTTTGAGTCAGCCCCAGCATTTT	CASSHPTGLSQPQHF
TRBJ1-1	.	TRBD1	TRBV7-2	TGTGCCAGCAGCCTCCGCCCGCCGGGACAGGGGGTAGGAACTGAAGCTTTCTTT	CASSLRPPGQGVGTEAFF
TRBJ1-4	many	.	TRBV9	TGTGCCAGCAGCGTGCGAGGTTCTGCAACTAATGAAAAACTGTTTTTT	CASSVRGSATNEKLFF
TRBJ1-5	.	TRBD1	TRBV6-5	TGTGCCAGCAGAGGACAGGGGAATCAGCCCCAGCATTTT	CASRGQGNQPQHF
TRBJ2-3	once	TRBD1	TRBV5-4	TGTGCCAGCAGTTCCGGACAGGGGAGGGGAGATACGCAGTATTTT	CASSSGQGRGDTQYF
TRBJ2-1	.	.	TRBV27	TGTGCCAGCATGCCATTATCTAACAATGAGCAGTTCTTC	CASMPLSNNEQFF
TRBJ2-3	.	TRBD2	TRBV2	TGTGCCAGCAGCGATAGACTAGCGGGAGTGGGGTATACGCAGTATTTT	CASSDRLAGVGYTQYF
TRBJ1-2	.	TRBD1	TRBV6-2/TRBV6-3	TGTGCCAGCAGTTACTCTAGACAGGGAATCGGCTATGGCTACACCTTC	CASSYSRQGIGYGYTF
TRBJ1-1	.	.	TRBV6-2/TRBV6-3	TGTGCCAGCAGTCCCACAGGGTTCACTGAAGCTTTCTTT	CASSPTGFTEAFF
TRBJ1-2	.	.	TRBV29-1	TGCAGCGTCGAATCGGCAGGGGACTATGGCTACACCTTC	CSVESAGDYGYTF
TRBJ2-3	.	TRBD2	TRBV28	TGTGCCAGTGGCCCGGGACTAAGAGATGCCACCCCTTCTTATTTT	CASGPGLRDATPSYF
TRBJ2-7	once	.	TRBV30	TGTGCCTGGAGTGTATGGCGGGGGCGCGTGATGGACGAGCAGTACTTC	CAWSVWRGRVMDEQYF
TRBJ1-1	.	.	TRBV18	TGTGCCAGCTCACCACCGGGGGCTGGTGAAGCTTTCTTT	CASSPPGAGEAFF
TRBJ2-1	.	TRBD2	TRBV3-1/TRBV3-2	TGTGCCAGCAGCCAAGATGTGACTAGCGGGGCCCGCCAGCAGTTCTTC	CASSQDVTSGARQQFF
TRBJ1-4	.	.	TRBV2	TGTGCCAGCAGTGGACAGACAACTAATGAAAAACTGTTTTTT	CASSGQTTNEKLFF
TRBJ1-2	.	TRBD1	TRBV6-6	TGTGCCAGCAGTTACGCGAACAGGGGAAGGAACTATGGCTACACCTTC	CASSYANRGRNYGYTF
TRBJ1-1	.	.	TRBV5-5	TGTGCCAGTGCCATGGGGGGAACGGTGAACACTGAAGCTTTCTTT	CASAMGGTVNTEAFF
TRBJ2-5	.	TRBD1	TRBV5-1	TGCGCCAGCAGCAGGGACAGCCAAGAGACCCAGTACTTC	CASSRDSQETQYF
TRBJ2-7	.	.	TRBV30	TGTGCCTGCGTGCTCATTGGCCCCTCCGACTACACCTACGAGCAGTACTTC	CACVLIGPSDYTYEQYF
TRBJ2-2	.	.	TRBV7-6	TGTGCCAGCAGCTTAGCGGCACAGGGCGTCGGGGAGCTGTTTTTT	CASSLAAQGVGELFF
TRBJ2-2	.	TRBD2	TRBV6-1	TGTGCCAGCAGTGCATCGTGGAGCGGGGGGGTTAATGCCGGGGAGCTGTTTTTT	CASSASWSGGVNAGELFF
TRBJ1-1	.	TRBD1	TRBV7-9	TGTGCCAGCAGCCAGACAGGGTTGCACACTGAAGCTTTCTTT	CASSQTGLHTEAFF
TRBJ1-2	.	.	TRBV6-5	TGTGCCAGCAACGAGGGGGTAGGGTCCAACTATGGCTACACCTTC	CASNEGVGSNYGYTF
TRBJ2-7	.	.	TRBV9	TGTGCCAGCAGCGTTAGAGGAAGAACAGGGATCCACGAGCAGTACTTC	CASSVRGRTGIHEQYF
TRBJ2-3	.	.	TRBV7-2	TGTGCCAGCAGCTGGGGGGTCACAGATACGCAGTATTTT	CASSWGVTDTQYF
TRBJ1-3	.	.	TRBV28	TGTGCCAGCAGTGCAGGGATTCCTAGAAACACCATATATTTT	CASSAGIPRNTIYF
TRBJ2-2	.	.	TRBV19	TGTGCCAGTAGTTTTCTCGGGGGGAACACCGGGGAGCTGTTTTTT	CASSFLGGNTGELFF
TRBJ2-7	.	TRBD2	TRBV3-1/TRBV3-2	TGTGCCAGCAGCCTGGGACTAGCGCGTACCTACGAGCAGTACTTC	CASSLGLARTYEQYF